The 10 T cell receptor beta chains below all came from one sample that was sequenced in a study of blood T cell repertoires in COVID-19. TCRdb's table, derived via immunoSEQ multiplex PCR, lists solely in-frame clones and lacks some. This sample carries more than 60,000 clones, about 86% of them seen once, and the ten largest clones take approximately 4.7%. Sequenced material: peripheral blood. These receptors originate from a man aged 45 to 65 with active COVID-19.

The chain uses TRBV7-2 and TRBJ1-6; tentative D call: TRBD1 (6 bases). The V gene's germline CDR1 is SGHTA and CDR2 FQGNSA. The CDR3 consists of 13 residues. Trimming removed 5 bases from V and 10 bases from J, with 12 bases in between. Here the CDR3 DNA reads TGTGCCAGCAGCGGACAGTTTAACTCACCCCTCCACTTT. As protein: CASSGQFNSPLHF.

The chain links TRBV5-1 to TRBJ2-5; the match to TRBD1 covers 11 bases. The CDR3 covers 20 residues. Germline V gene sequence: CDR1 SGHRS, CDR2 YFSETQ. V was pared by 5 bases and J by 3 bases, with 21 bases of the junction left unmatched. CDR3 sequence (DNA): TGCGCCAGCAGAATAGGGACAGGGGGAATTTGGCTCACCAAGAAAGAGACCCAGTACTTC. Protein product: CASRIGTGGIWLTKKETQYF.

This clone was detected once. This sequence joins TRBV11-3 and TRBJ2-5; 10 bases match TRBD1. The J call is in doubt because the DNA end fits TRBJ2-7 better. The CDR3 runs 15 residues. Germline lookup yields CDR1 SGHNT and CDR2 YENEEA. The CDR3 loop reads CASSSQTGGWFEQYF. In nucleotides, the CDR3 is TGTGCCAGCAGCTCCCAGACAGGGGGCTGGTTCGAGCAGTACTTC.

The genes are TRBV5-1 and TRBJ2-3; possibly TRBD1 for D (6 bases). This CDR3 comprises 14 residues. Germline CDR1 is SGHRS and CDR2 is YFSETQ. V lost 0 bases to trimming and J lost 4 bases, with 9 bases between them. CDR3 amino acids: CASSLERGSDTQYF. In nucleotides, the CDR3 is TGCGCCAGCAGCTTGGAGAGGGGGTCAGATACGCAGTATTTT.

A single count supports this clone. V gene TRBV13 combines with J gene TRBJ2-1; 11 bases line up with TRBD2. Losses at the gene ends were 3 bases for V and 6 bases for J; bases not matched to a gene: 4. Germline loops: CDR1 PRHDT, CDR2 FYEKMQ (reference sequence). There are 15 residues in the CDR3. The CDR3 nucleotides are TGTGCCAGCAGCTTTAGCGGGAGGGGGGTCAATGAGCAGTTCTTC. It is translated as CASSFSGRGVNEQFF. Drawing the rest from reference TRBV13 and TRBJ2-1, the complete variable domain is AAGVIQSPRHLIKEKRETATLKCYPIPRHDTVYWYQQGPGQDPQFLISFYEKMQSDKGSIPDRFSAQQFSDYHSELNMSSLELGDSALYFCASSFSGRGVNEQFFGPGTRLTVL.

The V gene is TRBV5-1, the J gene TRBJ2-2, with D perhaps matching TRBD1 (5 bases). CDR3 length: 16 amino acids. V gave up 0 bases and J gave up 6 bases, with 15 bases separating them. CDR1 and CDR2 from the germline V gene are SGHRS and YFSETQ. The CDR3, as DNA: TGCGCCAGCAGCTTGGCAGGCAGGGTAGCATCCGGGGAGCTGTTTTTT. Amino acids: CASSLAGRVASGELFF.

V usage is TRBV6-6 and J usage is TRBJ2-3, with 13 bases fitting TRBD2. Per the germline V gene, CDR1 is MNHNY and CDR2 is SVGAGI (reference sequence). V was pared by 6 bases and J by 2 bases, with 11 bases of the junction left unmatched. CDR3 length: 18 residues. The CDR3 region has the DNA TGTGCCAGCAGCCGAACTAGCGGGAGGGGGTCCCACACAGATACGCAGTATTTT. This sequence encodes CASSRTSGRGSHTDTQYF.

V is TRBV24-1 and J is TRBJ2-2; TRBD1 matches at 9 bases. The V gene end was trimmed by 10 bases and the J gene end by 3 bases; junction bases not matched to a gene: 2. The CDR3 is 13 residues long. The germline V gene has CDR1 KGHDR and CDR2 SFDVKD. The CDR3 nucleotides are TGTGCCACAGACAGGGGGGACACCGGGGAGCTGTTTTTT. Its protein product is CATDRGDTGELFF.

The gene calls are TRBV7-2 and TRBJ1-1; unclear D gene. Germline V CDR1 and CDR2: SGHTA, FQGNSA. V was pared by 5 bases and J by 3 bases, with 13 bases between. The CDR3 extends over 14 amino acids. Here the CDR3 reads CASSPMVTYTEAFF. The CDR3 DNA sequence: TGTGCCAGCAGCCCGATGGTCACATACACTGAAGCTTTCTTT.

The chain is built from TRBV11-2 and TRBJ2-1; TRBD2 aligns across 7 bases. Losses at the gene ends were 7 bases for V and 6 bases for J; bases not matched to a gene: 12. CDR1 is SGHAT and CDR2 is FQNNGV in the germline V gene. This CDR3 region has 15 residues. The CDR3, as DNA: TGTGCCAGCACCTCGGGGGAGCGGGGTTCCAATGAGCAGTTCTTC. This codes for CASTSGERGSNEQFF.